This is a list of T cell receptor beta chains from one sample in a study of cytomegalovirus exposure and HLA in healthy donors. The repertoire was sequenced with immunoSEQ multiplex PCR; TCRdb's copy has only in-frame clones and lacks some. The profile shows roughly 130,000 clones, 75% to 85% of them singletons. The sample taken for sequencing was PBMCs. The origin of the receptors is a male donor in good health and CMV-seronegative. The CDR3 runs from the conserved cysteine through the conserved F or W. The D gene is left open where the match is weak. Part of the rows lack a size; the others show once, few, many or a class for expanded clones.

V gene	J gene	CDR3 length	clone size	D gene	CDR3 protein	CDR3 DNA
TRBV7-8	TRBJ2-6	15	few	-	CASSLVRQPSNVLTF	TGTGCCAGCAGCTTAGTTAGACAGCCGTCCAACGTCCTGACTTTC
TRBV6-1	TRBJ2-5	16	-	TRBD1	CASSEATNRGEETQYF	TGTGCCAGCAGTGAAGCGACGAACAGGGGCGAAGAGACCCAGTACTTC
TRBV7-3	TRBJ1-1	13	-	TRBD1	CASGRTGNTEAFF	TGTGCCAGCGGCCGGACAGGGAACACTGAAGCTTTCTTT
TRBV15	TRBJ1-2	16	few	TRBD1	CATSRDHRQGNYGYTF	TGTGCCACCAGCAGAGACCACAGACAGGGGAACTATGGCTACACCTTC
TRBV27	TRBJ1-1	13	-	-	CASGRVRDTEAFF	TGTGCCAGTGGGCGAGTTAGAGACACTGAAGCTTTCTTT
TRBV6-5	TRBJ1-2	13	-	TRBD1	CASSYGTGVGYTF	TGTGCCAGCAGTTACGGAACAGGGGTTGGCTACACCTTC
TRBV10-3	TRBJ2-1	13	-	TRBD2	CAITSGGGNEQFF	TGTGCCATCACTAGCGGGGGAGGCAATGAGCAGTTCTTC
TRBV6-5	TRBJ1-1	15	-	-	CASRMRQLMNTEAFF	TGTGCCAGCCGCATGAGACAGCTTATGAACACTGAAGCTTTCTTT
TRBV10-1	TRBJ2-2	15	-	-	CASSEVGARTGELFF	TGCGCCAGCAGTGAGGTGGGGGCCAGGACCGGGGAGCTGTTTTTT
TRBV5-1	TRBJ2-3	15	-	-	CASSLALSSTDTQYF	TGCGCCAGCAGCTTGGCCTTATCTAGCACAGATACGCAGTATTTT
TRBV7-9	TRBJ1-2	12	-	TRBD1	CSSSLTGEGYTF	TGTTCCAGCAGCTTAACAGGGGAAGGCTACACCTTC
TRBV25-1	TRBJ2-7	15	-	TRBD1	CASSTHGTEDYEQYF	TGTGCCAGCAGTACCCACGGGACAGAGGATTACGAGCAGTACTTC
TRBV9	TRBJ2-3	16	once	TRBD2	CASSLGTSGGADTQYF	TGTGCCAGCAGCCTGGGGACTAGCGGGGGGGCGGATACGCAGTATTTT
TRBV27	TRBJ1-1	15	-	-	CASSLSAGAYTEAFF	TGTGCCAGCAGTTTATCTGCGGGGGCTTACACTGAAGCTTTCTTT
TRBV5-4	TRBJ2-1	13	once	-	CASREKGKWEQFF	TGTGCCAGCCGGGAAAAAGGGAAATGGGAGCAGTTCTTC
TRBV28	TRBJ2-1	12	-	-	CASSSNYNEQFF	TGTGCCAGCAGTTCTAACTACAATGAGCAGTTCTTC
TRBV18	TRBJ1-1	16	-	-	CASSLKSGRGTSEAFF	TGTGCCAGCTCGCTTAAAAGCGGGCGAGGTACGTCTGAAGCTTTCTTT
TRBV10-3	TRBJ1-2	13	-	-	CAISPGGTYGYTF	TGTGCCATCTCCCCAGGTGGTACCTATGGCTACACCTTC
TRBV5-1	TRBJ2-3	16	-	TRBD1	CASSGSQGPPTDTQYF	TGCGCCAGCAGTGGATCACAGGGGCCCCCCACAGATACGCAGTATTTT
TRBV9	TRBJ1-3	16	-	-	CASSASGQSSGNTIYF	TGTGCCAGCAGCGCCTCAGGACAGAGCTCTGGAAACACCATATATTTT
TRBV7-6	TRBJ2-5	18	once	-	CASSLQPFWRDPGKTQYF	TGTGCCAGCAGCCTACAGCCCTTTTGGAGGGACCCTGGAAAGACCCAGTACTTC
TRBV27	TRBJ2-3	18	-	-	CASSLFPPGRGLTDTQYF	TGTGCCAGCAGTTTATTCCCGCCTGGCAGGGGTCTCACAGATACGCAGTATTTT
TRBV5-6	TRBJ2-5	17	-	TRBD1	CASSLQTSGTAQETQYF	TGTGCCAGCAGCTTACAAACATCCGGGACAGCCCAAGAGACCCAGTACTTC
TRBV6-5	TRBJ2-7	15	-	-	CASSYSGRTAYEQYF	TGTGCCAGCAGTTACTCAGGTCGGACAGCCTACGAGCAGTACTTC
TRBV6-4	TRBJ2-2	14	-	TRBD1	CASSDGQGAGELFF	TGTGCCAGCAGTGACGGACAGGGGGCCGGGGAGCTGTTTTTT
TRBV4-3	TRBJ1-1	12	-	TRBD1	CASSHGQGKAFF	TGCGCCAGCAGCCACGGACAGGGAAAAGCTTTCTTT
TRBV5-1	TRBJ2-1	16	-	TRBD2	CASSLEPSGWYNEQFF	TGCGCCAGCAGCTTGGAGCCTAGCGGGTGGTACAATGAGCAGTTCTTC
TRBV5-6	TRBJ2-1	16	few	-	CASSLGTRRGGNEQFF	TGTGCCAGCAGCTTAGGAACACGAAGGGGCGGTAATGAGCAGTTCTTC
TRBV28	TRBJ1-2	13	-	-	CASNKQGNYGYTF	TGTGCCAGCAACAAGCAGGGGAACTATGGCTACACCTTC
TRBV2	TRBJ2-3	12	-	TRBD1	CASETGGGTQYF	TGTGCCAGCGAGACAGGGGGCGGTACGCAGTATTTT
TRBV28	TRBJ1-5	16	-	-	CASSPETGTSGQPQHF	TGTGCCAGCAGTCCCGAAACAGGGACCTCGGGTCAGCCCCAGCATTTT
TRBV25-1	TRBJ1-1	14	-	TRBD1	CASTGNRGNTEAFF	TGTGCCAGCACAGGAAACAGGGGGAACACTGAAGCTTTCTTT
TRBV6-6	TRBJ1-1	11	-	-	CASLRTTEAFF	TGTGCCAGCCTCCGGACAACTGAAGCTTTCTTT
TRBV9	TRBJ2-5	15	-	-	CASSDRDTAQETQYF	TGTGCCAGCAGCGACCGAGACACGGCCCAAGAGACCCAGTACTTC
TRBV5-1	TRBJ2-2	14	-	-	CASSSGQLGGELFF	TGCGCCAGCAGCTCCGGACAGCTTGGCGGGGAGCTGTTTTTT
TRBV5-4	TRBJ1-1	14	-	TRBD1	CASSLGQGRTEAFF	TGTGCCAGCAGCTTGGGACAGGGGCGGACTGAAGCTTTCTTT
TRBV4-2	TRBJ1-1	14	few	-	CASSQDGRGTEAFF	TGTGCCAGCAGCCAAGATGGAAGGGGCACTGAAGCTTTCTTT
TRBV13	TRBJ1-5	19	-	TRBD1	CASSPGRRDRGTSNQPQHF	TGTGCCAGCAGCCCCGGAAGACGGGACAGGGGGACTAGCAATCAGCCCCAGCATTTT
TRBV2	TRBJ2-7	15	-	TRBD1	CASSEAGSRGYEQYF	TGTGCCAGCAGTGAAGCAGGTAGCAGGGGGTACGAGCAGTACTTC
TRBV19	TRBJ2-3	16	-	-	CASSIGGPGPEDTQYF	TGTGCCAGTAGTATAGGGGGGCCAGGGCCCGAAGATACGCAGTATTTT
TRBV6-1	TRBJ1-6	16	-	-	CASSEEAVSMSSPLHF	TGTGCCAGCAGTGAAGAGGCGGTTTCCATGAGTTCACCCCTCCACTTT
TRBV7-9	TRBJ2-5	14	-	-	CASSPDVGQETQYF	TGTGCCAGCAGCCCAGATGTCGGGCAAGAGACCCAGTACTTC
TRBV27	TRBJ1-5	16	-	TRBD1	CASSLSITGANQPQHF	TGTGCCAGCAGTTTATCGATAACAGGGGCCAATCAGCCCCAGCATTTT
TRBV7-9	TRBJ2-1	17	-	TRBD2	CASSLARLSGGANEQFF	TGTGCCAGCAGCTTAGCGAGGCTTAGCGGGGGGGCCAATGAGCAGTTCTTC
TRBV5-6	TRBJ2-1	12	-	-	CASSGGYNEQFF	TGTGCCAGCTCCGGGGGCTACAATGAGCAGTTCTTC
TRBV7-9	TRBJ2-7	18	-	-	CASSLIPSRALLSYEQYF	TGTGCCAGCAGCTTAATTCCTTCGCGCGCCCTCCTCTCCTACGAGCAGTACTTC
TRBV11-1	TRBJ2-2	15	few	TRBD1	CASSHDRGETGELFF	TGTGCCAGCAGCCACGACAGGGGTGAAACCGGGGAGCTGTTTTTT
TRBV2	TRBJ2-4	12	-	-	CASSLEADSQYF	TGTGCCAGCAGTCTCGAAGCGGACAGTCAGTACTTC
TRBV7-8	TRBJ2-1	16	-	-	CASSLGVGSFYNEQFF	TGTGCCAGCAGCTTAGGGGTAGGGAGTTTCTACAATGAGCAGTTCTTC
TRBV9	TRBJ2-5	13	-	-	CASSVGRGETQYF	TGTGCCAGCAGCGTCGGTAGGGGGGAGACCCAGTACTTC
TRBV18	TRBJ1-5	13	-	-	CASSPAGNQPQHF	TGTGCCAGCTCACCAGCAGGAAATCAGCCCCAGCATTTT
TRBV6-6	TRBJ2-7	12	once	-	CASSYSEYEQYF	TGTGCCAGCAGTTATTCAGAATACGAGCAGTACTTC
TRBV6-1	TRBJ2-6	18	-	-	CASSDHLTGKKGANGLTF	TGTGCCAGCAGTGACCATCTAACAGGGAAAAAAGGGGCCAACGGCCTGACTTTC
TRBV4-3	TRBJ2-1	14	-	-	CASSQVVVAKEQFF	TGCGCCAGCAGCCAAGTGGTGGTAGCAAAGGAGCAGTTCTTC
TRBV7-2	TRBJ2-2	16	once	TRBD1	CASSLAHLQTGGQLFF	TGTGCCAGCAGCTTAGCCCACCTCCAGACAGGGGGTCAGCTGTTTTTT
TRBV5-1	TRBJ2-1	15	-	TRBD2	CASSPRLAGDNEQFF	TGCGCCAGCAGCCCCCGACTAGCGGGAGATAATGAGCAGTTCTTC
TRBV27	TRBJ2-5	13	-	TRBD2	CASSSGLGETQYF	TGTGCCAGCAGTTCGGGACTAGGAGAGACCCAGTACTTC